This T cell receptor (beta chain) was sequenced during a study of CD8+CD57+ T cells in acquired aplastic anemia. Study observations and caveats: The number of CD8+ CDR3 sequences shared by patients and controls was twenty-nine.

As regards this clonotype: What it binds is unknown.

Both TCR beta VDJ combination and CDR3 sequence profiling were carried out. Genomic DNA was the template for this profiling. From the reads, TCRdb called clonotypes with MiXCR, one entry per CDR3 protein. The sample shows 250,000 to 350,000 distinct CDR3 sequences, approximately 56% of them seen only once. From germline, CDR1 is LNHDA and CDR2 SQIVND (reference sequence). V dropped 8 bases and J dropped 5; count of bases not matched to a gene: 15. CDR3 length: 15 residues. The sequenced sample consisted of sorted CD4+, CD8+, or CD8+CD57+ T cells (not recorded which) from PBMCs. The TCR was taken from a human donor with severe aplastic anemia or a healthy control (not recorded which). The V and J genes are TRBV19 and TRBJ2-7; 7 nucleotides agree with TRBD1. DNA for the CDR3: TGTGCCAGTCTCCTAGGAAGGCAGGGGGAAGACGAGCAGTACTTC. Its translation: CASLLGRQGEDEQYF.